Given below is one TCR beta chain in context. Antigen: not known. Germline V gene sequence: CDR1 MNHNS, CDR2 SASEGT. This CDR3 has 18 residues. V dropped 2 bases and J dropped 6; count of bases not matched to a gene: 14. This sample stems from a study of cytomegalovirus exposure and HLA in healthy donors. General observations from the study: In an earlier analysis, most TCR beta V segments were productive about 87% or about 30% of the time. Some highly shared sequence variants likely arose as a pipeline artifact. The study put around 180 TCR beta chains on its list as cytomegalovirus-associated.

It was with 60 Vbeta and 13 Jbeta primers that the PCR ran. The assay was immunoSEQ multiplex PCR, and TCRdb's table has in-frame clones only and misses some. The data show approximately 73,000 clones, with around three quarters seen just once and around 21% held by the top ten. The sequence was obtained from a middle-aged woman in good health and CMV-seropositive. Sequencing was done on a sample of PBMCs. The chain joins TRBV6-1 to TRBJ2-1, with 9 bases lining up with TRBD2. DNA of the CDR3: TGTGCCAGCAGTGAACCCGCGGGAGGGACTTCCTACAGCAATGAGCAGTTCTTC. Translated: CASSEPAGGTSYSNEQFF.